These 23 T cell receptor beta chains came from one sample sequenced in a study of spatial heterogeneity in lung cancer. Study-wide results and caveats: For expanded intratumoral alpha and beta TCRs, counts tracked tumor mutation counts.

Sample time point: sample taken at primary tumor resection. Which antigens these TCRs recognize remains unknown. TCRdb recomputed calls from the 5' RACE reads with MiXCR, one row per CDR3 protein. Of over 5,500 distinct CDR3 sequences in the sample, roughly 2.9% were seen once. This sample comprised lung tumor tissue, obtained at surgery. These TCRs come from a male donor with early-stage non-small cell lung cancer.

The CDR3 loop is CSAIGLQETQYF. The CDR3 nucleotides read TGCAGTGCTATAGGTCTCCAAGAGACCCAGTACTTC. The chain links TRBV20-1 to TRBJ2-5; D unclear. V was cut by 4 bases and J by 1 base, with 7 bases left in between. Per germline, CDR1 DFQATT and CDR2 SNEGSKA (reference sequence). The CDR3 runs to 12 residues.

About this clonotype itself: This clone may be a read error of a much larger clone one base away. The CDR3, as DNA: TGTGCCAGCAGCTTGGGGAGTCGGACCGGGGAGCTGTTTTTT. Amino acids: CASSLGSRTGELFF. The chain joins TRBV5-6 to TRBJ2-2; the D is unclear. Trimming took 0 bases from V and 5 from J, leaving 8 bases between them. The germline V gene has CDR1 SGHDT and CDR2 YYEEEE. This CDR3 spans 14 amino acids.

This clonotype was seen repeatedly, ten times or more. J is TRBJ2-7 and V is TRBV20-1; TRBD2 matches 14 bases. Germline loops: CDR1 DFQATT, CDR2 SNEGSKA (reference sequence). The J segment lost 7 bases and the V segment lost 3 bases, leaving 5 bases of the junction unmatched. The length of the CDR3 is 14 residues. The CDR3 protein is CSARGLAGVQEQYF. Here the CDR3 DNA reads TGCAGTGCTAGGGGACTAGCGGGAGTTCAGGAGCAGTACTTC.

This clonotype was seen many times. The V call is TRBV10-1, the J call TRBJ2-2, with D maybe TRBD1 (5 bases). The germline V gene encodes CDR1 WNHNN and CDR2 SYGVQD (reference sequence). There are 15 residues in the CDR3. Trimming stripped 1 base from V and 4 bases from J, with 10 bases between. The CDR3, as DNA: TGCGCCAGCAGTGAGTGGACACCCCTCACCGGGGAGCTGTTTTTT. Translated, it gives CASSEWTPLTGELFF.

V usage is TRBV11-2 and J usage is TRBJ2-5, with D perhaps TRBD2 (6 bases). CDR1 is SGHAT and CDR2 is FQNNGV in the germline V gene. This CDR3 has 14 residues. V gave up 5 bases and J gave up 5 bases, with 15 bases separating them. CDR3 loop: CASSTGDCLETQYF. CDR3 DNA sequence: TGTGCCAGCAGCACCGGGGACTGCCTGGAGACCCAGTACTTC.

This clonotype is termed medium-sized. V and J are TRBV7-9 and TRBJ2-2; the D call may be TRBD1 or TRBD2 (5 bases each). This CDR3 contains 15 residues. CDR1 is SEHNR, CDR2 FQNEAQ, per germline (reference sequence). Trimming stripped 4 bases from V and 4 bases from J, with 13 bases between. The CDR3 DNA is TGTGCCAGCAGCTCCGGGACGTTTCCCACCGGGGAGCTGTTTTTT. This codes for CASSSGTFPTGELFF.

This sequence joins TRBV6-5 and TRBJ2-7, with D perhaps TRBD2 (5 bases). Between the trimmed V and J ends, which lost 5 bases and 1 base, there was a span of 15 bases. This CDR3 is built from 15 residues. Germline V gives CDR1 MNHEY, CDR2 SVGAGI. The CDR3, as DNA: TGTGCCAGCAGTCCTTCTTCCGGGGTTTCCTACGAGCAGTACTTC. This codes for CASSPSSGVSYEQYF.

This clonotype is termed medium-sized. CDR3 residues: CATSESGTGSYGYTF. The CDR3 DNA follows: TGTGCCACCAGTGAATCCGGGACAGGGTCCTATGGCTACACCTTC. The genes are TRBV24-1 and TRBJ1-2, with 9 bases fitting TRBD1. CDR1 KGHDR and CDR2 SFDVKD come from the germline V gene. There are 15 residues in the CDR3. With V trimmed by 4 bases and J by 4 bases, 6 bases remained unmatched.

This clonotype is classed as medium-sized (0.01 to 0.1%). The chain carries TRBV27 and TRBJ2-3; 12 nucleotides match TRBD2. Germline V gene lookup returns CDR1 MNHEY and CDR2 SMNVEV (reference sequence). This CDR3 is built from 16 residues. Losses at the gene ends were 6 bases for V and 2 bases for J; bases not matched to a gene: 6. For the CDR3, the DNA is TGTGCCAGCAGACCCCTAGCGGGAGGGGACACAGATACGCAGTATTTT. Protein product: CASRPLAGGDTDTQYF.

For this clonotype: A much larger clone differs by one base, so this may be a read error. The rearrangement joins TRBV5-6 to TRBJ2-2; no firm D call. The CDR3 has 15 amino acids. Trimming cost V 2 bases and J 4 bases, with 12 bases left between them. CDR1 and CDR2 from the germline V gene are SGHDT and YYEEEE. The DNA of the CDR3 is TGTGCCAGCAGCTTCGGGCTAGACCCCACCGGGGAGCTGTTTTTT. Translated: CASSFGLDPTGELFF.

This clonotype was detected a few times. A much larger clone differs from this one at a single base, so this may be a read error. The chain carries TRBV24-1 and TRBJ2-1; no reliable D call. CDR1 KGHDR and CDR2 SFDVKD come from the germline V gene. V lost 6 bases and J 6 bases, leaving 8 bases between the germline ends. The CDR3 consists of 12 residues. CDR3 bases: TGTGCCACCAGTACCTGGGGCAATGAGCAGTTCTTC. Translated: CATSTWGNEQFF.

This clonotype was detected many times. The rearrangement joins TRBV12-3 or TRBV12-4 to TRBJ2-2, with a tentative D call TRBD1 (6 bases). V gave up 6 bases and J gave up 5 bases, with 10 bases separating them. This CDR3 has 13 amino acids. CDR3 protein: CASRPRGTGELFF. The CDR3 coding sequence is TGTGCCAGCAGGCCTAGGGGGACCGGGGAGCTGTTTTTT.

The chain joins TRBV20-1 to TRBJ2-7; D call uncertain. Germline-derived CDR1 and CDR2 are DFQATT and SNEGSKA (reference sequence). Trimming removed 6 bases from V and 5 bases from J, with 17 bases in between. The CDR3 spans 13 residues. CDR3 protein: CSAQAEGRNEQYF. In DNA form, the CDR3 reads TGCAGTGCCCAAGCTGAAGGGCGCAACGAGCAGTACTTC.

This clonotype has ten or more counts. The chain carries TRBV19 and TRBJ2-3; 8 bases match TRBD2. The CDR3 covers 15 residues. Germline assignment: CDR1 LNHDA and CDR2 SQIVND (reference sequence). The V and J ends lost 6 bases and 2 bases, in that order; junction bases with no gene match: 7. The CDR3 region has the DNA TGTGCCAGTAGCCGAGCGGGGGTTACCACAGATACGCAGTATTTT. Translation gives CASSRAGVTTDTQYF.

This clonotype has ten or more counts. The rearrangement uses TRBV5-4 and TRBJ2-2; D is ambiguous. The CDR3 has 15 residues. V was pared by 0 bases and J by 2 bases, with 8 bases between. CDR1 is SGHNT and CDR2 is YYREEE in the germline V gene (reference sequence). CDR3 DNA sequence: TGTGCCAGCAGCTTGGGCGGCACCAACACCGGGGAGCTGTTTTTT. Residues: CASSLGGTNTGELFF.

There are many counts of this clonotype. The chain joins TRBV29-1 to TRBJ2-1; unclear D gene. This CDR3 region has 13 residues. Germline V CDR1 and CDR2: SQVTM, ANQGSEA. Trimming pared 6 bases from V and 4 bases from J, leaving 13 bases between. CDR3 sequence reads: CSVRIPRYNEQFF. The CDR3 region has the DNA TGCAGCGTCCGGATTCCTCGTTACAATGAGCAGTTCTTC.

Many counts were recorded for this clonotype. The genes are TRBV19 and TRBJ1-6; maybe TRBD1 (5 bases). V was clipped by 6 bases and J by 2 bases, with 11 bases between them. The CDR3 has 15 residues. Germline loops: CDR1 LNHDA, CDR2 SQIVND (reference sequence). In DNA, the CDR3 is TGTGCCAGTAGATCCAGGGAAACCTATAATTCACCCCTCCACTTT. Translated: CASRSRETYNSPLHF. The full variable domain, rest sourced from reference TRBV19 and TRBJ1-6, is DGGITQSPKYLFRKEGQNVTLSCEQNLNHDAMYWYRQDPGQGLRLIYYSQIVNDFQKGDIAEGYSVSREKKESFPLTVTSAQKNPTAFYLCASRSRETYNSPLHFGNGTRLTVT.

This clonotype counts as medium-sized. This chain connects TRBV15 to TRBJ1-5; D call uncertain. V lost 3 bases and J 0 bases, leaving 12 bases between the germline ends. CDR1 LNHNV and CDR2 YYDKDF come from the germline V gene (reference sequence). The CDR3 has 16 residues. The CDR3 spells CATSSPEGSSNQPQHF. The CDR3 DNA reads as TGTGCCACCAGCAGCCCTGAGGGCAGTAGCAATCAGCCCCAGCATTTT.

This clonotype qualifies as medium-sized. The chain joins TRBV18 to TRBJ2-2; weak D call: TRBD1 (6 bases). Trimming left V 4 bases short and J 1 base short, with 10 bases between. CDR3 length equals 15 residues. Germline-derived CDR1 and CDR2 are KGHSH and LQKENI. In DNA, the CDR3 is TGTGCCAGCTCACTTACAGGGAAGAACACCGGGGAGCTGTTTTTT. Its protein is CASSLTGKNTGELFF.

This clonotype is termed medium-sized (0.01 to 0.1%). This chain connects TRBV11-2 to TRBJ1-3; D is unresolved. Trimming removed 2 bases from V and 2 bases from J, with 7 bases in between. Germline V gene lookup returns CDR1 SGHAT and CDR2 FQNNGV. The CDR3 runs 14 residues. CDR3 protein: CASSLTSAGNTIYF. CDR3 in DNA: TGTGCCAGCAGCTTAACCAGCGCTGGAAACACCATATATTTT.

This clonotype is classed as medium-sized. The CDR3 here is CSARDMSGNTEAFF. The CDR3 DNA reads as TGCAGTGCTAGAGATATGTCCGGGAACACTGAAGCTTTCTTT. This sequence joins TRBV20-1 and TRBJ1-1; no clear D gene. The CDR3 contains 14 residues. In germline, CDR1 is DFQATT, CDR2 SNEGSKA (reference sequence). Trimming took off 0 bases at V and 1 base at J, with 9 bases between the two ends.

This clonotype is classed as medium-sized. This chain uses TRBV12-3 or TRBV12-4 with TRBJ2-7; 9 bases align to TRBD1. The J segment lost 6 bases and the V segment lost 6 bases, leaving 3 bases of the junction unmatched. The CDR3 has 12 residues. CDR3 nucleotides: TGTGCCAGCAGCTCGGACAGGGGCGAGCAGTACTTC. Its translation: CASSSDRGEQYF.

This clonotype was detected ten times or more. This rearrangement joins TRBV5-1 to TRBJ2-1; 12 nucleotides agree with TRBD1. Germline V gene lookup returns CDR1 SGHRS and CDR2 YFSETQ. This CDR3 comprises 16 residues. Trimming cost V 4 bases and J 8 bases; bases outside gene matches: 10. CDR3 sequence: CASSGGTGGWGDEQFF. The DNA for the CDR3 is TGCGCCAGCAGCGGGGGGACAGGGGGCTGGGGCGATGAGCAGTTCTTC.